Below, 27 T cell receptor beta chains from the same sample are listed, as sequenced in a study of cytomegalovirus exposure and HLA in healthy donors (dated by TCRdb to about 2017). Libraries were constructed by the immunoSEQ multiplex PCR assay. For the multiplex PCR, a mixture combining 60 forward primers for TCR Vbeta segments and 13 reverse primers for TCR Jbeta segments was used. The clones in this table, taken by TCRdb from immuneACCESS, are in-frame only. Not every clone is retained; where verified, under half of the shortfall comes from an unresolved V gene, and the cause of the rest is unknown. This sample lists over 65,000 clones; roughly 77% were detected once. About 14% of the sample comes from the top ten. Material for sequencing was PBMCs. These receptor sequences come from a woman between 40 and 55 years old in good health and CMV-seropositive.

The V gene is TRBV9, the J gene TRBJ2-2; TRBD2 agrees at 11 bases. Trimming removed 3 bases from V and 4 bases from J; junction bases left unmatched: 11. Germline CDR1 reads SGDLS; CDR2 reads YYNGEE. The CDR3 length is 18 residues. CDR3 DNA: TGTGCCAGCAGCGCAAGGATTACTAGCGGGGGTTCCACCGGGGAGCTGTTTTTT. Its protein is CASSARITSGGSTGELFF.

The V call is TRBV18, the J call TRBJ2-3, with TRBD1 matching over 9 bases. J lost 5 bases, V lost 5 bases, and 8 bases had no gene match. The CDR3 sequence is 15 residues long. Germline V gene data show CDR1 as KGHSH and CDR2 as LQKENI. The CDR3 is CASSSMGQGIDTQYF. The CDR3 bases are TGTGCCAGCTCAAGTATGGGACAGGGAATAGATACGCAGTATTTT. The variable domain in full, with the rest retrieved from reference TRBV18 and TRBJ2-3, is NAGVMQNPRHLVRRRGQEARLRCSPMKGHSHVYWYRQLPEEGLKFMVYLQKENIIDESGMPKERFSAEFPKEGPSILRIQQVVRGDSAAYFCASSSMGQGIDTQYFGPGTRLTVL.

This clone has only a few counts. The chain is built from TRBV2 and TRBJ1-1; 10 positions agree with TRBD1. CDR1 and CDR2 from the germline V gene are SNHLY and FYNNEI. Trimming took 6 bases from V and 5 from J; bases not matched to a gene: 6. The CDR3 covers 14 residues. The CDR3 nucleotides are TGTGCCAGCAGAGAGACGGGACAGGGGACTGAAGCTTTCTTT. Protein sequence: CASRETGQGTEAFF.

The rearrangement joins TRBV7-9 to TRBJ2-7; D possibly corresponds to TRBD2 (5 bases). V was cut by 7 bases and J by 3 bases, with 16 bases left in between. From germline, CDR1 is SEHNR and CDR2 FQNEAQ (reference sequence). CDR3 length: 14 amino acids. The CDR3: CASTLRGDHYEQYF. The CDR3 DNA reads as TGTGCCAGCACCCTCCGGGGAGACCACTACGAGCAGTACTTC.

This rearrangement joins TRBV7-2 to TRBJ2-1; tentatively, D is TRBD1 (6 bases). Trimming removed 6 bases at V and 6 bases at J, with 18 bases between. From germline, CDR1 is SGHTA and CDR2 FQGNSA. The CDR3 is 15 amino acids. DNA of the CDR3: TGTGCCAGCAGTCAGGGGATGGCTACCCGCAATGAGCAGTTCTTC. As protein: CASSQGMATRNEQFF.

CDR3 sequence: CASRPLGGRRSYEQYF. CDR3 nucleotides: TGTGCCAGCAGACCTCTGGGAGGGAGGCGCTCCTACGAGCAGTACTTC. This rearrangement joins TRBV27 to TRBJ2-7; TRBD2 matches at 7 bases. The germline gives CDR1 MNHEY, CDR2 SMNVEV (reference sequence). This CDR3 spans 16 amino acids. The V gene end was trimmed by 6 bases and the J gene end by 0 bases; junction bases not matched to a gene: 11.

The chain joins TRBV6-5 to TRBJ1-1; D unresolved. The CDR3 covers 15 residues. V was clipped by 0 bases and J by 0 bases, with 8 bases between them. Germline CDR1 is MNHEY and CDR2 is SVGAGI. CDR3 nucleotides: TGTGCCAGCAGTTACTCACGGAGATTGAACACTGAAGCTTTCTTT. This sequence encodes CASSYSRRLNTEAFF.

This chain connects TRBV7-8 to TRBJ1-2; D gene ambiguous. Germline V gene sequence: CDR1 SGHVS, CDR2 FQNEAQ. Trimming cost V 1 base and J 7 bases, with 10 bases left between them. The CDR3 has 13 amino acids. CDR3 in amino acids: CASSLVRGGGYTF. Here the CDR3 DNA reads TGTGCCAGCAGCTTAGTCAGAGGAGGTGGCTACACCTTC.

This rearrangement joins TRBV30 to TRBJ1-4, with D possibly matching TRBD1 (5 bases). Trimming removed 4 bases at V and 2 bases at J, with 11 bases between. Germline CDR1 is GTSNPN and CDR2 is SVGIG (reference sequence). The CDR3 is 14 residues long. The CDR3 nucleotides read TGTGCCTGGATGGGGGGTCCCACTAATGAAAAACTGTTTTTT. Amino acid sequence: CAWMGGPTNEKLFF.

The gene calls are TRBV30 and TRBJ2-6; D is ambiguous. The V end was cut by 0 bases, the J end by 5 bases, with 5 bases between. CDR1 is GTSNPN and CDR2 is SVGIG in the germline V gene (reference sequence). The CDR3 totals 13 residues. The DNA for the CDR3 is TGTGCCTGGAGTGTGAGTTGGGCCAACGTCCTGACTTTC. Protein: CAWSVSWANVLTF.

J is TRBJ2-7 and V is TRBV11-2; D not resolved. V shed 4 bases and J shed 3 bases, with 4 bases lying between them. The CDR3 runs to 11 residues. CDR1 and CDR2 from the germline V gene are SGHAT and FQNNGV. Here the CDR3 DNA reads TGTGCCAGCAGCTCCCGCTACGAGCAGTACTTC. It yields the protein CASSSRYEQYF.

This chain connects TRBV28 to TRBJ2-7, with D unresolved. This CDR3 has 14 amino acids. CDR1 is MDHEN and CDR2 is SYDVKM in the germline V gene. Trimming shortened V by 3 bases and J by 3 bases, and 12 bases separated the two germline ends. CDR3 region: CASSLGSPRYEQYF. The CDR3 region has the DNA TGTGCCAGCAGTTTGGGCAGCCCCCGCTACGAGCAGTACTTC. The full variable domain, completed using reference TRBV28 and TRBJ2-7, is DVKVTQSSRYLVKRTGEKVFLECVQDMDHENMFWYRQDPGLGLRLIYFSYDVKMKEKGDIPEGYSVSREKKERFSLILESASTNQTSMYLCASSLGSPRYEQYFGPGTRLTVT.

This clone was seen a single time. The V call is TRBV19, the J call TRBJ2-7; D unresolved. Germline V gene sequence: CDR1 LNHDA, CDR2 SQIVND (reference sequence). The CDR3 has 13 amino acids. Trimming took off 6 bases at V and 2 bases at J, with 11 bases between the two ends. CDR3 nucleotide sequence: TGTGCCAGTAGCCCAACAGAGACCTACGAGCAGTACTTC. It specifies CASSPTETYEQYF.

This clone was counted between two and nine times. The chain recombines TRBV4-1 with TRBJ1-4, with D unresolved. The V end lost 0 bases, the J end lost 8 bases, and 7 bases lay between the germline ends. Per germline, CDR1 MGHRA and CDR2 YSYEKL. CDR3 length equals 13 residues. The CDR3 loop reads CASSQDPREKLFF. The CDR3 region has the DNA TGCGCCAGCAGCCAAGACCCTAGGGAAAAACTGTTTTTT.

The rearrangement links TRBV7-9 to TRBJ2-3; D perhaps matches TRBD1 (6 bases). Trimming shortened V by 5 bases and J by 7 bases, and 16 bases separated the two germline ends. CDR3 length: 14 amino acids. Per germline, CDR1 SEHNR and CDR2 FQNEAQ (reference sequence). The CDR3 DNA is TGTGCCAGCAGCCAAACAGGGAGACAAAATACGCAGTATTTT. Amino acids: CASSQTGRQNTQYF.

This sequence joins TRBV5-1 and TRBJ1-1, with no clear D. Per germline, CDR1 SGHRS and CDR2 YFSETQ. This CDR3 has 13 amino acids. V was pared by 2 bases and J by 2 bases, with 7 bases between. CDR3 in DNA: TGCGCCAGCAGCTTCGCGGAAAACACTGAAGCTTTCTTT. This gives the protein CASSFAENTEAFF. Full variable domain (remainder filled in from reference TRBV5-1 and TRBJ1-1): KAGVTQTPRYLIKTRGQQVTLSCSPISGHRSVSWYQQTPGQGLQFLFEYFSETQRNKGNFPGRFSGRQFSNSRSEMNVSTLELGDSALYLCASSFAENTEAFFGQGTRLTVV.

The chain's CDR3 is CASSMGQDPFF. The CDR3 DNA follows: TGTGCCAGCAGTATGGGGCAGGATCCTTTCTTT. The chain is built from TRBV27 and TRBJ1-1; weak D call: TRBD1 (5 bases). V dropped 5 bases and J dropped 12 bases, with 13 bases sitting between them. CDR3 size: 11 residues. The V gene's germline CDR1 is MNHEY and CDR2 SMNVEV (reference sequence).

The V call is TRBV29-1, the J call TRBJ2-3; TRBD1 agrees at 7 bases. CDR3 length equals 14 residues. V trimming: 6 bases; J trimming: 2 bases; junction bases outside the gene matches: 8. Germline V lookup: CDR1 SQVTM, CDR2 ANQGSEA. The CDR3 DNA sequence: TGCAGCGTCGACCGGGGACAGCTCACAGATACGCAGTATTTT. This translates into CSVDRGQLTDTQYF.

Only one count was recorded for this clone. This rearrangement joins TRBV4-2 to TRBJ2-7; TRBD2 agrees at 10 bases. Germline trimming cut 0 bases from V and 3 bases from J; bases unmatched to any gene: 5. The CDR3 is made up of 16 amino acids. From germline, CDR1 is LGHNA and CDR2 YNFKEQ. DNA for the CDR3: TGTGCCAGCAGCCAAGATTTGGCTAGCGGGAGCTACGAGCAGTACTTC. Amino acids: CASSQDLASGSYEQYF.

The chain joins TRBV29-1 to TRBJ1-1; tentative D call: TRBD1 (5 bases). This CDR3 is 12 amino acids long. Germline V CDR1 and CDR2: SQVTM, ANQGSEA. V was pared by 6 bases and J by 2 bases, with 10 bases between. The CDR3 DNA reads TGCAGCGTAAGGACAAGAAACACTGAAGCTTTCTTT. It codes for CSVRTRNTEAFF.

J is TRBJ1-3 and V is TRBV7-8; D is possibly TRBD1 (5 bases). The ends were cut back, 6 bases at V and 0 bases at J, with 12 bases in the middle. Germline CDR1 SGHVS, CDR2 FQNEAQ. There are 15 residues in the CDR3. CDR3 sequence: CASRPGLTSGNTIYF. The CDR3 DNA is TGTGCCAGCAGGCCGGGACTGACCTCTGGAAACACCATATATTTT.

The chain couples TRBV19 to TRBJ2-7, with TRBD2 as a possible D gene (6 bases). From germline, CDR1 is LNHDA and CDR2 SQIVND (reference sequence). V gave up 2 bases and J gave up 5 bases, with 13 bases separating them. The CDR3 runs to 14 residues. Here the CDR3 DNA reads TGTGCCAGTAGTATAACCGGGACTCGTCACGAGCAGTACTTC. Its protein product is CASSITGTRHEQYF.

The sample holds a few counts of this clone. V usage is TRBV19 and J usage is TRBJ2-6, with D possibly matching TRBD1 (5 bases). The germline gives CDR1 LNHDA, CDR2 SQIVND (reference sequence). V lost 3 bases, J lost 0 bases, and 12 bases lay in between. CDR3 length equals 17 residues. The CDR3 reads CASSIAGFGSGANVLTF. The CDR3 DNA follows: TGTGCCAGTAGTATCGCAGGGTTCGGCTCTGGGGCCAACGTCCTGACTTTC.

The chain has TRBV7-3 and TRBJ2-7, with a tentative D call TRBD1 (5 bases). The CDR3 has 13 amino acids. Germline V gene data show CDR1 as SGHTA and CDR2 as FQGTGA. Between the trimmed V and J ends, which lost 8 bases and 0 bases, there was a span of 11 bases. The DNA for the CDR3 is TGTGCCAGCTCCCAGGGAAGCTCCTACGAGCAGTACTTC. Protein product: CASSQGSSYEQYF.

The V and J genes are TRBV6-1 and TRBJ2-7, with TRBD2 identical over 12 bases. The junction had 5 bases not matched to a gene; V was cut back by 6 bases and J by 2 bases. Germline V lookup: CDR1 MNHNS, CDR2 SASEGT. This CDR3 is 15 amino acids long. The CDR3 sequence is CASRDWTSGAYEQYF. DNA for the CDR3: TGTGCCAGCAGGGATTGGACTAGCGGGGCCTACGAGCAGTACTTC.

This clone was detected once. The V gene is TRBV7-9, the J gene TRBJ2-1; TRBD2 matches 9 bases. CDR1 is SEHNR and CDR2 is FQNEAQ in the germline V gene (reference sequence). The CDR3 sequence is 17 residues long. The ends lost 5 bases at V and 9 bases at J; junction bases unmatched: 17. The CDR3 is CASSLRGRAGAGGEQFF. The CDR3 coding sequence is TGTGCCAGCAGCCTAAGGGGGCGGGCGGGAGCGGGAGGTGAGCAGTTCTTC.

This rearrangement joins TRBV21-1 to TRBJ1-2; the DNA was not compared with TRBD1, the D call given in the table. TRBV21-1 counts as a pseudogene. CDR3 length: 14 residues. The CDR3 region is CAGREGQGLYGYTF. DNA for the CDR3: TGTGCCGGACGGGAGGGACAGGGGTTGTATGGCTACACCTTC.